This T cell receptor (beta chain) appears in the sequencing data of a study of regulatory T cells in long-lasting Graves disease. Study as a whole: Newly diagnosed Graves' patients took antithyroid drugs under 3 months. The study, taken as a whole, reports: New patients shared roughly 960 public clonotypes, and persistent patients shared more, with about 2,500.

Time point reported: newly diagnosed GD, antithyroid drugs for less than 3 months. Extracted RNA from PBMCs served as the source of the TCR library. EDTA tubes collected 7.5 to 9 milliliters of peripheral blood. In germline, CDR1 is MNHEY, CDR2 SVGAGI. This CDR3 region has 15 residues. Trimming at V came to 2 bases and at J to 10 bases, leaving 7 bases not matched to a gene. Building the TCR beta libraries relied on iRepertoire HTBI primers, and CDR3 regions underwent Arm-PCR. MiXCR, run by TCRdb on the multiplex PCR reads, gives a single entry per CDR3 protein. The sample lists roughly 560,000 distinct CDR3 sequences; 9.5% to 15% were seen once. Of note for this clonotype: Its matching antigen is unknown.

The sample was also reused in another study, on T cells in Graves' hyperthyroidism and ophthalmopathy.

This rearrangement joins TRBV6-5 to TRBJ2-1, with 11 positions matching TRBD2. The receptor was derived from a woman aged 25-40 years with Graves disease. This specimen consisted of peripheral blood mononuclear cells (PBMCs), obtained at new diagnosis, from a patient treated with antithyroid drugs. CDR3 loop: CASSYELAGDREQFF. As DNA, the CDR3 is TGTGCCAGCAGTTACGAACTAGCGGGAGATCGCGAGCAGTTCTTC.